These 13 T cell receptor beta chains were sequenced from one sample in a study of OX40 agonist ivuxolimab in advanced cancers. The library was generated by the immunoSEQ multiplex PCR assay. TCRdb limited this immuneACCESS table to in-frame rearrangements with V and J called. A share of clones is missing; checked studies link under half to unresolved V genes, and the rest is unexplained. This sample gives about 42,000 clones in total; 70% to 90% of them show up just once. About 14% of the sample goes to the ten largest clones. The input for sequencing was CD4+ or CD8+ T cells sorted from blood, taken in a trial of the OX40 agonist ivuxolimab. These receptor sequences come from an adult with an advanced solid tumor such as melanoma, head and neck, liver or kidney cancer.

This chain uses TRBV7-2 with TRBJ2-5, with a weak D call TRBD2 (5 bases). The length of the CDR3 is 14 residues. V lost 5 bases to trimming and J lost 2 bases, with 12 bases between them. The germline V gene encodes CDR1 SGHTA and CDR2 FQGNSA. CDR3 protein: CASSPYGLQETQYF. The CDR3 DNA sequence: TGTGCCAGCAGCCCGTACGGACTGCAAGAGACCCAGTACTTC.

J is TRBJ2-7 and V is TRBV7-9; D unresolved. This CDR3 region has 14 residues. V lost 2 bases to trimming and J lost 2 bases, with 10 bases between them. Germline V gene sequence: CDR1 SEHNR, CDR2 FQNEAQ (reference sequence). The CDR3 loop is CASSLTGSTYEQYF. DNA of the CDR3: TGTGCCAGCAGCTTAACCGGCAGCACCTACGAGCAGTACTTC.

The chain recombines TRBV4-2 with TRBJ2-2, with a tentative D call TRBD1 (5 bases). The V gene's germline CDR1 is LGHNA and CDR2 YNFKEQ. This CDR3 is 15 amino acids long. Trimming removed 1 base at V and 3 bases at J, with 9 bases between. This CDR3 reads CASSQAARDTGELFF. As DNA, the CDR3 is TGTGCCAGCAGCCAAGCCGCCAGGGACACCGGGGAGCTGTTTTTT.

This clone was counted a single time. This chain links TRBV5-6 with TRBJ1-4; D is unclear. The V end lost 3 bases, the J end lost 7 bases, and 10 bases lay between the germline ends. The germline gives CDR1 SGHDT, CDR2 YYEEEE. The CDR3 runs 13 residues. The CDR3 region is CASSSYLGEKLFF. The CDR3 region has the DNA TGTGCCAGCAGCTCGTATTTGGGTGAAAAACTGTTTTTT.

V and J are TRBV27 and TRBJ1-1; no definite D call. Germline CDR1 and CDR2: MNHEY and SMNVEV (reference sequence). The CDR3 runs 13 residues. Trimming stripped 6 bases from V and 5 bases from J, with 13 bases between. CDR3 sequence reads: CASRPERRTEAFF. Written as DNA, the CDR3 is TGTGCCAGCAGGCCCGAACGTCGGACTGAAGCTTTCTTT.

The V and J genes are TRBV28 and TRBJ1-3; TRBD1 aligns across 8 bases. J lost 5 bases, V lost 5 bases, and 8 bases had no gene match. Germline V CDR1 and CDR2: MDHEN, SYDVKM. The CDR3 consists of 15 residues. In DNA form, the CDR3 reads TGTGCCAGCAGTATCCCCTGGACAGGGCGAAACACCATATATTTT. Protein product: CASSIPWTGRNTIYF.

The sample holds one count of this clone. This sequence joins TRBV5-1 and TRBJ2-2; TRBD2 matches at 8 bases. CDR3 length: 15 amino acids. The trim removed 4 bases at V and 1 base at J, leaving 3 bases unmatched. Per the germline V gene, CDR1 is SGHRS and CDR2 is YFSETQ. Here the CDR3 reads CASSPGGVNTGELFF. CDR3 sequence (DNA): TGCGCCAGCAGCCCGGGGGGGGTGAACACCGGGGAGCTGTTTTTT.

The chain employs TRBV6-4 and TRBJ2-7; D is perhaps TRBD1 (5 bases). The germline V gene has CDR1 MRHNA and CDR2 SNTAGT. The length of the CDR3 is 16 residues. V gave up 5 bases and J gave up 2 bases, with 19 bases separating them. This CDR3 reads CASSPAATGSTYEQYF. DNA of the CDR3: TGTGCCAGCAGTCCTGCGGCCACAGGCTCAACCTACGAGCAGTACTTC.

This clone was observed a few times. The junction differs from germline at one of its ends, possibly a read error. The chain carries TRBV7-7 and TRBJ2-5; TRBD1 matches at 10 bases. This CDR3 contains 15 residues. Germline V CDR1 and CDR2: SSHAT, FNYEAQ (reference sequence). CDR3 nucleotide sequence: TGTGCTAGCAGCTCTGGGACAGGGGTCCAACGGACCCAGTACTTC. It is translated as CASSSGTGVQRTQYF.

This CDR3 is CASTLTGNTEAFF. The CDR3 region has the DNA TGTGCCAGCACCTTGACAGGGAACACTGAAGCTTTCTTT. The chain has TRBV25-1 and TRBJ1-1, with D tentatively TRBD1 (6 bases). The germline CDR1 and CDR2 sequences are MGHDK and SYGVNS. With 7 bases removed from V and 1 base from J, the gap between germline ends came to 10 bases. The CDR3 totals 13 residues.

This rearrangement joins TRBV9 to TRBJ2-5; tentative D call: TRBD1 (5 bases). Germline V gene data show CDR1 as SGDLS and CDR2 as YYNGEE. CDR3 size: 15 residues. V lost 0 bases, J lost 6 bases, and 15 bases lay in between. CDR3 in amino acids: CASSVDGVGVKTQYF. CDR3 coding DNA: TGTGCCAGCAGCGTAGATGGGGTAGGGGTGAAGACCCAGTACTTC.

The chain recombines TRBV18 with TRBJ1-2; 7 nucleotides agree with TRBD1. Trimming removed 3 bases from V and 4 bases from J; junction bases left unmatched: 2. The CDR3 is made up of 13 amino acids. Germline V lookup: CDR1 KGHSH, CDR2 LQKENI. The CDR3 DNA sequence: TGTGCCAGCTCACCGGGACAGCCCTATGGCTACACCTTC. It encodes CASSPGQPYGYTF.

The CDR3 DNA reads as TGTGCCAGCGCGAGACAGTTCCGGGGCGAGCTGTTTTTT. Protein sequence: CASARQFRGELFF. The V gene is TRBV28, the J gene TRBJ2-2; D tentatively reads TRBD1 or TRBD2 (5 bases each). Germline V gene sequence: CDR1 MDHEN, CDR2 SYDVKM. CDR3 length equals 13 residues. V gave up 8 bases and J gave up 11 bases, with 18 bases separating them.